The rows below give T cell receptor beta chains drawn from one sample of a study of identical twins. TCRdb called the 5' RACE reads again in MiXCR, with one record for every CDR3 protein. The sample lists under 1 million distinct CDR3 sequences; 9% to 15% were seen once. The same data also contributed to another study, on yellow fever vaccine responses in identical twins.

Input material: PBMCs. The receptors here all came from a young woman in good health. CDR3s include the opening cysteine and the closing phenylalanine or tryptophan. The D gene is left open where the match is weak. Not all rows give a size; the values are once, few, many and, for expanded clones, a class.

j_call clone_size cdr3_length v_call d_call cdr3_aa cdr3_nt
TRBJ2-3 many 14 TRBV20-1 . CSANSGSVTDTQYF TGCAGTGCCAACTCCGGGAGTGTCACAGATACGCAGTATTTT
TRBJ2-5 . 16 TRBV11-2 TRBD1 CASSLEGQLPAETQYF TGTGCCAGCAGCTTAGAGGGACAGCTACCTGCAGAGACCCAGTACTTC
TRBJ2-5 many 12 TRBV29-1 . CSVEVAEETQYF TGCAGCGTTGAAGTGGCGGAGGAGACCCAGTACTTC
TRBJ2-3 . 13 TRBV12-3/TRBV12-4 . CASREVNTDTQYF TGTGCCAGCAGAGAGGTGAACACAGATACGCAGTATTTT
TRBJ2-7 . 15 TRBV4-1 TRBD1 CASSQVRAGGNEQYF TGCGCCAGCAGCCAAGTCAGGGCAGGGGGCAACGAGCAGTACTTC
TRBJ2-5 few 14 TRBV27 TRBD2 CATAGGGSQETQYF TGTGCCACCGCGGGGGGGGGGTCACAAGAGACCCAGTACTTC
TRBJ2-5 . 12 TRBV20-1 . CSAMTSFETQYF TGCAGTGCAATGACTAGTTTTGAGACCCAGTACTTC
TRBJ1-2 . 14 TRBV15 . CATSREGRNYGYTF TGTGCCACCAGCAGAGAGGGGAGAAACTATGGCTACACCTTC
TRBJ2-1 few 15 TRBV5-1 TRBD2 CASSPSGGILNEQFF TGCGCCAGCAGCCCCAGCGGGGGGATTCTAAATGAGCAGTTCTTC
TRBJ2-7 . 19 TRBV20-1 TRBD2 CCARDSGTSGWWSSYEQYF TGCTGTGCTAGAGATTCCGGGACTAGCGGGTGGTGGAGCTCCTACGAGCAGTACTTC
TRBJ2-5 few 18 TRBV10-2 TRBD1 CASSESLTGATLRETQYF TGCGCCAGCAGTGAGTCTTTGACAGGGGCAACGTTACGGGAGACCCAGTACTTC
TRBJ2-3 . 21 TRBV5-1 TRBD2 CASSLAGISLAGGPLADTQYF TGCGCCAGCAGCTTGGCGGGAATCTCACTAGCGGGGGGGCCTCTGGCAGATACGCAGTATTTT
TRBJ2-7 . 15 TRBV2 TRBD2 CASSVDGRALGEQYF TGTGCCAGCAGTGTAGACGGGAGGGCCCTCGGGGAGCAGTACTTC
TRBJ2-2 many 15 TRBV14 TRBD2 CASSQGLADTGELFF TGTGCCAGCAGTCAAGGGCTAGCGGACACCGGGGAGCTGTTTTTT
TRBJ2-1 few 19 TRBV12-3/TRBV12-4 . CASSLDPRAAVSSYNEQFF TGTGCCAGCAGTTTAGATCCCAGGGCGGCGGTTAGCTCCTACAATGAGCAGTTCTTC
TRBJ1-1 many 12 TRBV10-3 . CAISERGSEAFF TGTGCCATCAGTGAAAGGGGTAGTGAAGCTTTCTTT
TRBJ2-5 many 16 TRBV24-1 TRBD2 CATSDGGGGAQETQYF TGTGCCACCAGTGATGGCGGCGGGGGGGCCCAAGAGACCCAGTACTTC
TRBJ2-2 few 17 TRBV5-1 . CASSLDYPAGPTGELFF TGCGCCAGCAGCTTGGACTATCCAGCGGGTCCGACCGGGGAGCTGTTTTTT
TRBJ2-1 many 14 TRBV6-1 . CASSLGISTNEQFF TGTGCCAGCTCCCTAGGGATTTCTACTAATGAGCAGTTCTTC
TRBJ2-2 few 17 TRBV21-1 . CASSKAVAPRNTGELFF TGTGCCAGCAGCAAAGCGGTGGCACCTCGTAACACCGGGGAGCTGTTTTTT
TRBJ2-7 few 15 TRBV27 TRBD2 CASSLLAGHSYEQYF TGTGCCAGCAGTTTACTAGCGGGGCACTCCTACGAGCAGTACTTC
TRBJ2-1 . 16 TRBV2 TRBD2 CASSAQSSGGAGEQFF TGTGCCAGCAGTGCGCAGTCTAGCGGGGGGGCCGGTGAGCAGTTCTTC
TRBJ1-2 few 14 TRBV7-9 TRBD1 CASSPPTGGYGYTF TGTGCCAGCAGCCCTCCGACAGGGGGCTATGGCTACACCTTC
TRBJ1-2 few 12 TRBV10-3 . CAISGADYGYTF TGTGCCATCAGTGGAGCCGACTATGGCTACACCTTC
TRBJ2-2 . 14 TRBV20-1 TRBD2 CSARGGGSTGELFF TGCAGTGCACGGGGGGGCGGTAGCACCGGGGAGCTGTTTTTT
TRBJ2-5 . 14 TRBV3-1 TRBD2 CASSHHGGGETQYF TGTGCCAGCAGCCATCACGGGGGGGGGGAGACCCAGTACTTC
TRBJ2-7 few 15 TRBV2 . CASSLRGGASYEQYF TGTGCCAGCAGCCTCAGGGGGGGGGCCTCCTACGAGCAGTACTTC
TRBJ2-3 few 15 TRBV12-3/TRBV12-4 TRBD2 CASSPQGLAGGPRYF TGTGCCAGCAGTCCCCAGGGACTAGCGGGAGGGCCCCGGTATTTT
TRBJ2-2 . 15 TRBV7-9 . CASSNQGINTGELFF TGTGCCAGCAGCAACCAAGGGATAAACACCGGGGAGCTGTTTTTT
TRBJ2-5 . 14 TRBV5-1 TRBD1 CASSLEQGKETQYF TGCGCCAGCAGCTTGGAACAGGGGAAAGAGACCCAGTACTTC
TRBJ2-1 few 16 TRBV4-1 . CASSPGAGNSYNEQFF TGCGCCAGCAGCCCGGGGGCGGGGAACTCCTACAATGAGCAGTTCTTC
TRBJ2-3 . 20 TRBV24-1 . CATSDLPPPGNLLITDTQYF TGTGCCACCAGTGATCTTCCACCACCGGGAAATCTTCTTATCACAGATACGCAGTATTTT
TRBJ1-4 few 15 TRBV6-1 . CASRRGQMANEKLFF TGTGCCAGCAGAAGAGGACAGATGGCGAATGAAAAACTGTTTTTT
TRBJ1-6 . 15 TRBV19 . CASSSPGGAGSPLHF TGTGCCAGTAGTAGCCCCGGTGGGGCTGGGTCACCCCTCCACTTT
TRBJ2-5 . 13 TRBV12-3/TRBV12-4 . CASSLFREETQYF TGTGCCAGCAGTTTGTTCAGGGAAGAGACCCAGTACTTC
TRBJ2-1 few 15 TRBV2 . CASRETGYSYNEQFF TGTGCCAGCAGAGAAACAGGGTATTCCTACAATGAGCAGTTCTTC
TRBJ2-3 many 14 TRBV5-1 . CASIDSGGTDTQYF TGCGCCAGTATCGACTCAGGGGGCACAGATACGCAGTATTTT
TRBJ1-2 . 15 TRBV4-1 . CASSQEMAPNYGYTF TGCGCCAGCAGCCAAGAAATGGCCCCTAACTATGGCTACACCTTC
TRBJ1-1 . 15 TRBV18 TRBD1 CASSPRQGSDTEAFF TGTGCCAGCTCACCACGACAGGGGTCGGACACTGAAGCTTTCTTT
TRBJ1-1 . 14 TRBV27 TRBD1 CASSLRGLSTEAFF TGTGCCAGCAGTTTAAGGGGGCTAAGCACTGAAGCTTTCTTT
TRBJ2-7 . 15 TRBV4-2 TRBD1 CASSQAGTGPYEQYF TGTGCCAGCAGCCAAGCCGGGACAGGGCCCTACGAGCAGTACTTC
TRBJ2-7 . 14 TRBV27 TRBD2 CATQPGTSGGEQYF TGTGCCACCCAACCCGGGACTAGCGGGGGAGAGCAGTACTTC
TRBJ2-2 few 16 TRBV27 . CASTPGPLPNTGELFF TGTGCCAGCACGCCGGGACCACTACCGAACACCGGGGAGCTGTTTTTT
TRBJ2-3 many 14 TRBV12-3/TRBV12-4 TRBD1 CASRPTGVTDTQYF TGTGCCAGCAGGCCGACAGGGGTCACAGATACGCAGTATTTT
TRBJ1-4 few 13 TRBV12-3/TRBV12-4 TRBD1 CASLGQGTEKLFF TGTGCCAGTTTGGGACAGGGGACTGAAAAACTGTTTTTT
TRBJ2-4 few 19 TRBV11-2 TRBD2 CASSLGVLLAGLAKNIQYF TGTGCCAGCAGCTTAGGGGTACTACTAGCGGGTCTAGCCAAAAACATTCAGTACTTC
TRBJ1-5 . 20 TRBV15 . CATSRDRGSAPSRANQPQHF TGTGCCACCAGCAGAGATCGAGGGAGCGCCCCATCTCGGGCCAATCAGCCCCAGCATTTT
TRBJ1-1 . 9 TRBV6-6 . CASNPEAFF TGTGCCAGCAACCCAGAAGCTTTCTTT
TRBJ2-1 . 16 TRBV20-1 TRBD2 CSARVIAGEGYNEQFF TGCAGTGCTAGAGTAATAGCGGGAGAGGGCTACAATGAGCAGTTCTTC
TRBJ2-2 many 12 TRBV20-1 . CSASGGTGELFF TGCAGTGCTAGCGGCGGGACCGGGGAGCTGTTTTTT
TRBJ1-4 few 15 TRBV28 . CASITGGGTNEKLFF TGTGCCAGCATAACGGGCGGGGGTACTAATGAAAAACTGTTTTTT
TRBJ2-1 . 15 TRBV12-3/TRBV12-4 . CASSGLALSYNEQFF TGTGCCAGCAGTGGGCTAGCGCTTTCCTACAATGAGCAGTTCTTC
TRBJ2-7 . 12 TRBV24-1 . CATSRGSYEQYF TGTGCCACCAGCAGGGGCTCCTACGAGCAGTACTTC